This T cell receptor (beta chain) comes out of a study of T cell repertoires in cytomegalovirus infection. Study conclusions and caveats: CMV-specific HLA-C-restricted TCR beta clonotypes dominated the ex vivo response.

This clonotype was found a few times. Its antigen is currently unknown. TCRdb called the reads again in MiXCR, with one record for every CDR3 protein. The table shows about 680,000 distinct CDR3 sequences, with about 24% occurring only once. V lost 6 bases and J 5 bases, leaving 22 bases between the germline ends. CDR1 is SEHNR, CDR2 FQNEAQ, per germline (reference sequence). This CDR3 contains 16 residues. The sequenced sample was CD8+ T cells from PBMCs. The sequence was obtained from a human donor in good health (CMV status not recorded). Some clones in this sample may be carry-over from other donors' samples. The V gene is TRBV7-9, the J gene TRBJ1-1; maybe TRBD1 (5 bases). DNA of the CDR3: TGTGCCAGCAGTTCAGACAGAGACGGGATTTGGACTGAAGCTTTCTTT. This codes for CASSSDRDGIWTEAFF.